This T cell receptor (beta chain) was sequenced during a study of response to subunit inactivated influenza vaccine. Findings of the study overall: T cells newly recruited by each seasonal influenza vaccination are few, the authors suggested.

CDR1 is KGHDR and CDR2 is SFDVKD in the germline V gene. V lost 1 base and J lost 4; bases outside the gene matches: 3. This CDR3 is 16 amino acids long. TCRdb used MiXCR to reprocess the RT-PCR reads, holding one entry per CDR3 protein. The sample carries fewer than 600,000 distinct CDR3 sequences, approximately 6.9% recorded once. This clonotype has a count of ten or more. What it binds is unknown. The chain recombines TRBV24-1 with TRBJ2-2, with TRBD1 identical over 9 bases. This sequence was found in a man between 50 and 75 years old who received an inactivated influenza vaccine. Here the sequenced sample was PBMCs from blood, taken roughly 24 months after vaccination. This chain's CDR3 is CATSDLGTGPTGELFF. The CDR3 DNA follows: TGTGCCACCAGTGATTTAGGGACAGGGCCCACCGGGGAGCTGTTTTTT.